This T cell receptor beta chain was sequenced for a study of STAT5B mutations in CD4+ large granular lymphocyte leukemia. Study findings and constraints: Without putative leukemic clones, patient CD4-sorted repertoires remained more clonal than healthy CD4+ repertoires.

The method was immunoSEQ multiplex PCR; TCRdb's version includes in-frame clones alone and lacks a portion of them. The sample consists of approximately 30,000 clones, roughly nine tenths of them appearing once. CDR1 is MDHEN and CDR2 is SYDVKM in the germline V gene. V gave up 2 bases and J gave up 7 bases, with 11 bases separating them. The CDR3 spans 14 residues. A word on this clone: Antigen specificity is unknown.

This clonotype was obtained from a human donor in good health. The sequenced sample was CD4+ T cells from blood buffy coats. The chain has TRBV28 and TRBJ1-4, with D unclear. The CDR3 reads CASSLAQLSEKLFF. CDR3 coding DNA: TGTGCCAGCAGTTTAGCCCAGTTGAGTGAAAAACTGTTTTTT.